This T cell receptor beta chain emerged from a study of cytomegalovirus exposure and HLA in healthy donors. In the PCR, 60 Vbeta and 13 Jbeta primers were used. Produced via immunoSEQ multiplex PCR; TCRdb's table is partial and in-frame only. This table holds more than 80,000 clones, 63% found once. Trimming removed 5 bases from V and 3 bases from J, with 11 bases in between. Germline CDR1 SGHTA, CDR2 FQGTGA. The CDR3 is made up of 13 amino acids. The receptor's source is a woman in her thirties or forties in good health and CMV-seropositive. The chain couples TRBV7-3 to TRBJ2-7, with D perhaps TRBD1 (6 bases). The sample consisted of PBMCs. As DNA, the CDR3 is TGTGCCAGCAGCCTTATACAGGGCTACGAGCAGTACTTC. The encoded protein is CASSLIQGYEQYF.